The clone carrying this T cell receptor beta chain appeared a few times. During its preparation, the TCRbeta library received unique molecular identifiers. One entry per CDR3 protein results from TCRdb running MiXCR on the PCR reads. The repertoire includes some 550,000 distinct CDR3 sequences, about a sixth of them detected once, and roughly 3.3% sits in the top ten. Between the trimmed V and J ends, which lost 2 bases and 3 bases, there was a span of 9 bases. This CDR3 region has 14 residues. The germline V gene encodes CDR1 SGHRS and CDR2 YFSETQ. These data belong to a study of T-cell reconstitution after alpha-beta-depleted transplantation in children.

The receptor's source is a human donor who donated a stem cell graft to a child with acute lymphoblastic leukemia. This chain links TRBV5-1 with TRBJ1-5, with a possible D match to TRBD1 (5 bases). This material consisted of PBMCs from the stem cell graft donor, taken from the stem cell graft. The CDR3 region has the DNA TGCGCCAGCAGCTTAATCAGGGCCAATCAGCCCCAGCATTTT. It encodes CASSLIRANQPQHF.